The 17 T cell receptor beta chains listed next were all sequenced from one sample in a study of response to subunit inactivated influenza vaccine. TCRdb re-called the RT-PCR reads through MiXCR, storing one row per CDR3 protein. The sample records fewer than 250,000 distinct CDR3 sequences, roughly an eighth being singletons. The sample was CD8+ T cells sorted from PBMCs, taken roughly 5 days after vaccination. The receptors shown here come from a man in his fifties or sixties who received an inactivated influenza vaccine.

This clonotype was detected once. The genes are TRBV4-2 and TRBJ2-7; 8 bases are a match to TRBD2. CDR1 is LGHNA and CDR2 is YNFKEQ in the germline V gene. V was pared by 4 bases and J by 2 bases, with 7 bases of the junction left unmatched. The CDR3 has 15 residues. CDR3 sequence (DNA): TGTGCCAGCAGCCCTTCTCTAGCGGGTGCCTACGAGCAGTACTTC. Encoded protein: CASSPSLAGAYEQYF.

The chain has TRBV4-3 and TRBJ2-1, with D possibly being TRBD2 (7 bases). V was pared by 0 bases and J by 10 bases, with 19 bases between. CDR3 length: 16 residues. The germline CDR1 and CDR2 sequences are LGHNA and YSLEER. The CDR3 is CASSQEAGAPLGEQFF. The CDR3, as DNA: TGCGCCAGCAGCCAAGAGGCGGGGGCCCCTCTTGGAGAGCAGTTCTTC.

This clonotype turned up a few times. The J gene is TRBJ1-5, the V gene TRBV5-5; D is unresolved. The CDR3 covers 15 residues. From germline, CDR1 is SGHKS and CDR2 YYEKEE (reference sequence). Trimming removed 4 bases at V and 5 bases at J, with 16 bases between. The CDR3 sequence is CASSPDLHPYQPQHF. In DNA form, the CDR3 reads TGTGCCAGCAGCCCCGACCTTCACCCCTATCAGCCCCAGCATTTT.

The chain has TRBV23-1 and TRBJ1-1; D may be TRBD1 (5 bases). TRBV23-1 falls under the ORF class, with uncertain function. V lost 0 bases and J lost 3, with 14 bases in between. The CDR3 consists of 16 residues. CDR3 DNA: TGCGCCAGCAGTCAATCGACGGGGGGGACGGACACTGAAGCTTTCTTT. Its protein is CASSQSTGGTDTEAFF.

The rearrangement links TRBV4-3 to TRBJ2-7; 7 nucleotides line up with TRBD2. After removal of 1 base from V and 5 bases from J, the junction contained 8 bases not matched to a gene. Germline V lookup: CDR1 LGHNA, CDR2 YSLEER. CDR3 length: 15 residues. Written as DNA, the CDR3 is TGCGCCAGCAGCCAAGCGGAGGGAGGGAGCCACGAGCAGTACTTC. It translates to CASSQAEGGSHEQYF.

V gene TRBV7-6 combines with J gene TRBJ2-5; 10 bases fit TRBD2. With V trimmed by 2 bases and J by 6 bases, 6 bases remained unmatched. This CDR3 has 15 residues. Germline CDR1 SGHVS, CDR2 FNYEAQ. The CDR3 sequence: CASSLSGGALKTQYF. CDR3 coding DNA: TGTGCCAGCAGCTTAAGCGGGGGGGCTTTGAAGACCCAGTACTTC.

The CDR3 here is CASAGSSYEQYF. The CDR3 bases are TGTGCCAGCGCAGGATCCTCCTACGAGCAGTACTTC. The chain carries TRBV11-2 and TRBJ2-7; D gene ambiguous. The CDR3 covers 12 residues. Trimming removed 8 bases from V and 0 bases from J, with 8 bases in between. The V gene's germline CDR1 is SGHAT and CDR2 FQNNGV.

The chain combines TRBV10-3 with TRBJ2-2; maybe TRBD1 (5 bases). The CDR3 covers 13 residues. Trimming took off 7 bases at V and 1 base at J, with 7 bases between the two ends. From germline, CDR1 is ENHRY and CDR2 SYGVKD. This chain's CDR3 is CAIMTENTGELFF. Here the CDR3 DNA reads TGTGCCATCATGACAGAGAACACCGGGGAGCTGTTTTTT.

This clonotype turned up a few times. V and J are TRBV6-1 and TRBJ1-1; D ambiguous. V was clipped by 10 bases and J by 4 bases, with 19 bases between them. Per germline, CDR1 MNHNS and CDR2 SASEGT. The CDR3 totals 14 residues. CDR3 nucleotides: TGTGCCACCAGCGATGGGGTGCCTCCCACTGAAGCTTTCTTT. Protein product: CATSDGVPPTEAFF.

There are a few counts of this clonotype. This chain uses TRBV11-2 with TRBJ2-1; D is perhaps TRBD1 (5 bases). V was shortened by 9 bases and J by 8 bases, with 20 bases between the two germline ends. This CDR3 has 14 amino acids. Germline lookup yields CDR1 SGHAT and CDR2 FQNNGV. CDR3 sequence (DNA): TGTGCCAGTGCACTACTCCAGGGTTGGGATGAGCAGTTCTTC. It specifies CASALLQGWDEQFF.

There are many counts of this clonotype. J is TRBJ2-1 and V is TRBV7-9; no clear D. Trimming stripped 3 bases from V and 0 bases from J, with 12 bases between. This CDR3 is built from 16 residues. CDR1 is SEHNR and CDR2 is FQNEAQ in the germline V gene (reference sequence). Here the CDR3 DNA reads TGTGCCAGCAGCTTGCCCACGCTGAGCTCCTACAATGAGCAGTTCTTC. Protein sequence: CASSLPTLSSYNEQFF.

In this sample, this clonotype turned up a few times. CDR3 in DNA: TGTGCCAGCGGGTCCCGGGCAGACAATGAGCAGTTCTTC. This translates into CASGSRADNEQFF. This sequence joins TRBV7-2 and TRBJ2-1; no reliable D call. Germline V CDR1 and CDR2: SGHTA, FQGNSA. V lost 8 bases, J lost 5 bases, and 13 bases lay in between. The CDR3 totals 13 residues. The full variable domain, with the rest looked up from reference TRBV7-2 and TRBJ2-1, is GAGVSQSPSNKVTEKGKDVELRCDPISGHTALYWYRQSLGQGLEFLIYFQGNSAPDKSGLPSDRFSAERTGGSVSTLTIQRTQQEDSAVYLCASGSRADNEQFFGPGTRLTVL.

This clonotype showed up many times. The chain recombines TRBV5-6 with TRBJ2-7, with D perhaps matching TRBD1 (7 bases). V was shortened by 2 bases and J by 4 bases, with 13 bases between the two germline ends. Germline V gives CDR1 SGHDT, CDR2 YYEEEE. The CDR3 contains 14 residues. For the CDR3, the DNA is TGTGCCAGCAGCTTCGGCAGGGGGGAATACGAGCAGTACTTC. Protein product: CASSFGRGEYEQYF.

The rearrangement uses TRBV7-9 and TRBJ2-1; D is unresolved. Trimming cost V 8 bases and J 10 bases, with 9 bases left between them. This CDR3 has 10 residues. Germline V gives CDR1 SEHNR, CDR2 FQNEAQ (reference sequence). Written as DNA, the CDR3 is TGTGCCAGCGGACGAGAAGAGCAGTTCTTC. Translated, it gives CASGREEQFF.

V gene TRBV15 combines with J gene TRBJ1-5; 8 bases match TRBD1. Germline loops: CDR1 LNHNV, CDR2 YYDKDF (reference sequence). Trimming took 6 bases from V and 0 from J; bases not matched to a gene: 4. CDR3 length equals 15 residues. The CDR3 DNA reads as TGTGCCACCAGGGACAGGGTCTATAGCAATCAGCCCCAGCATTTT. Protein: CATRDRVYSNQPQHF. The full variable domain, in which reference TRBV15 and TRBJ1-5 provide the parts outside the CDR3, is DAMVIQNPRYQVTQFGKPVTLSCSQTLNHNVMYWYQQKSSQAPKLLFHYYDKDFNNEADTPDNFQSRRPNTSFCFLDIRSPGLGDTAMYLCATRDRVYSNQPQHFGDGTRLSIL.

This clonotype was picked up a small number of times. This CDR3 reads CATSGGPSNEQYF. The DNA for the CDR3 is TGTGCCACCTCAGGGGGACCGTCCAACGAGCAGTACTTC. The rearrangement links TRBV7-9 to TRBJ2-7, with 7 bases fitting TRBD1. This CDR3 is built from 13 residues. In germline, CDR1 is SEHNR, CDR2 FQNEAQ (reference sequence). The ends lost 10 bases at V and 5 bases at J; junction bases unmatched: 11.

This CDR3 is CAWRASTDGYTF. CDR3 nucleotides: TGTGCCTGGAGGGCTTCGACAGATGGCTACACCTTC. The chain recombines TRBV30 with TRBJ1-2; D might be TRBD1 (5 bases). CDR1 GTSNPN and CDR2 SVGIG come from the germline V gene (reference sequence). The CDR3 has 12 residues. V was clipped by 3 bases and J by 6 bases, with 11 bases between them.